Listed here is a single TCR beta chain. Its antigen is undetermined. This sample is drawn from a study of cytomegalovirus exposure and HLA in healthy donors. Separation from the approximately 660-subject first cohort characterized the approximately 120-subject validation cohort, to which the donors belonged. TCRdb keeps only in-frame clones here, not all; method: immunoSEQ multiplex PCR. The data show some 130,000 clones, 85% to 95% seen once. Between the trimmed V and J ends, which lost 7 bases and 0 bases, there was a span of 22 bases. The CDR3 is made up of 18 amino acids. CDR1 and CDR2 (germline): SEHNR, FQNEAQ (reference sequence). Study findings and constraints: Overall, approximately 150 TCR beta chains were annotated as cytomegalovirus-associated. Rare TCR sequences predominated, though certain public TCRs were found in many donors.

The sequencing input was PBMCs. The chain is built from TRBV7-9 and TRBJ1-3; a possible D gene is TRBD1 (5 bases). The TCR sequence derives from a man aged 18 to 29 in good health and CMV-seropositive. CDR3 coding DNA: TGTGCCAGCACCAAACCCCAAGGAGGGGATCCCTCTGGAAACACCATATATTTT. This gives the protein CASTKPQGGDPSGNTIYF.